This T cell receptor beta chain was found in a study of chemoradiotherapy in HPV16-positive cancers. General study findings and limits: During treatment, candidate HPV-specific clones and E7-related motifs expanded in tumor. HPV-responsive T-cell expansion during chemoradiotherapy was linked to improved recurrence-free survival in HPV16-positive patients.

The CDR3 is 17 amino acids. Trimming cost V 0 bases and J 5 bases; bases outside gene matches: 11. Germline V lookup: CDR1 SGHVS, CDR2 FQNEAQ. This clone was seen only once. Its specificity is not known. TCRdb's table, derived via immunoSEQ multiplex PCR, lists solely in-frame clones and lacks some. The data contain 6,000 to 6,500 clones, 90% of them singletons. Material: blood, obtained from a patient who underwent chemoradiotherapy. This sequence originates from a human donor with HPV-associated anogenital cancer. V usage is TRBV7-8 and J usage is TRBJ2-7; TRBD1 agrees at 9 bases. The CDR3, as DNA: TGTGCCAGCAGCTTAGCGGTTGCCGCGGGACAGGGCCACGAGCAGTACTTC. This encodes CASSLAVAAGQGHEQYF.